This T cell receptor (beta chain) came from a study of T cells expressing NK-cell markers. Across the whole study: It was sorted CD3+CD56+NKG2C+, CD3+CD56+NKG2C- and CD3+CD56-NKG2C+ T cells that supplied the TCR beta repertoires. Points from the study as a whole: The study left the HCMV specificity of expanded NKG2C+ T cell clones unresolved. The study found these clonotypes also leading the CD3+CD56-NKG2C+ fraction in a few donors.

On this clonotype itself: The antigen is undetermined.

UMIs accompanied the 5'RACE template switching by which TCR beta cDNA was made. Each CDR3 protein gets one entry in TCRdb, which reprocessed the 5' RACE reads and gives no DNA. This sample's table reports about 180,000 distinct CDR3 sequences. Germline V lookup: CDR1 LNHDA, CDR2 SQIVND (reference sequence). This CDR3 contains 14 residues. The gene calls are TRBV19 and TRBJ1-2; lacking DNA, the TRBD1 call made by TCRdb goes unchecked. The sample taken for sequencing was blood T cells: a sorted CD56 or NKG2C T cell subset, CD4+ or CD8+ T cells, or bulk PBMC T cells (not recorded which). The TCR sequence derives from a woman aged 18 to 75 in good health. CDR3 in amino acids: CASTAPGVDYGYTF.